This T cell receptor (beta chain) emerged from a study of shared clonotypes between healthy human individuals. Produced via immunoSEQ multiplex PCR; TCRdb's table is partial and in-frame only. The sample shows 650,000 to 700,000 clones, roughly 91% of them seen only once. The authors combined CD45RO+ cells with CCR7-negative CD45RA+ TemRA cells as CD8 memory. The V gene lost 0 bases and the J gene lost 6 bases, with 17 bases spanning the gap. The CDR3 covers 17 residues. The germline V gene has CDR1 LGHNA and CDR2 YNFKEQ. Material: memory CD8+ T cells from PBMCs. Subset reported: CD45RO+ cells pooled with CCR7-negative TemRA cells. V gene TRBV4-2 combines with J gene TRBJ2-2; TRBD2 might be the D (5 bases). The clonotype comes from a man younger than 35 in good health. Some clones in this sample may be carry-over from other donors' samples. The DNA of the CDR3 is TGTGCCAGCAGCCAAGAGGGAATAGCGTTTGCGCCCGGGGAGCTGTTTTTT. It translates to CASSQEGIAFAPGELFF.